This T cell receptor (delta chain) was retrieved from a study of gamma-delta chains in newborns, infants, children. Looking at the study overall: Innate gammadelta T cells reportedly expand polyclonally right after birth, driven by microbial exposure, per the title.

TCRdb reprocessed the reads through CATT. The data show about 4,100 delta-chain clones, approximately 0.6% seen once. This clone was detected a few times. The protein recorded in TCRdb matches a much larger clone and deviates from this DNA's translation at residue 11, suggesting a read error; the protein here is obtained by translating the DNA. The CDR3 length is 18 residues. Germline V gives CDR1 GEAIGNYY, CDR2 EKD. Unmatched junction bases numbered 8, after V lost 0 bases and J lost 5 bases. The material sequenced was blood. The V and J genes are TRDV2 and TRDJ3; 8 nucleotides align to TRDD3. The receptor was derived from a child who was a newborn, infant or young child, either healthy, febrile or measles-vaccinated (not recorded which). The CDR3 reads CACDTVLGVTRDTRQMFF. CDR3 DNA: TGTGCCTGTGACACCGTACTGGGGGTAACCCGGGACACCCGACAGATGTTTTTC.